The present entry profiles one T cell receptor beta chain with its context. The data were taken from a study of blood T cells in healthy people across ages. Total RNA was extracted at no less than 6 micrograms per sample. Trimming took 4 bases from V and 9 from J, leaving 14 bases between them. Germline-derived CDR1 and CDR2 are SGHRS and YFSETQ. This CDR3 contains 13 residues. Using a J-beta primer mix together with a sample-barcoded 5' primer, a second PCR was run for 7 to 11 cycles. TCRdb reprocessed the 5' RACE reads via MiXCR and lists one record per CDR3 protein. The sample shows around 750,000 distinct CDR3 sequences, 40% to 65% of them seen only once.

This sequence originates from a man older than 75 in good health. This chain joins TRBV5-1 and TRBJ2-1; D is possibly TRBD1 (6 bases). Input material: blood. Here the CDR3 DNA reads TGCGCCAGCAGCATAGGGGGATCCTTTGAGCAGTTCTTC. The encoded protein is CASSIGGSFEQFF.